Each of the 3 T cell receptor beta chains below was sequenced from the same sample in a study of circulating CD8 cells and anti-PD-1 response in melanoma. Using approximately 16 ng of total RNA, TCR libraries were made with the QIAseq Immune Repertoire TCR panel. TCRdb re-derived calls from the reads in MiXCR, one entry per CDR3 protein. The sample consists of about 570 distinct CDR3 sequences, roughly 5.3% of them appearing once. Four subsets defined by PD-1 and/or TIGIT were sorted from live CD3+CD8+TCRalphabeta+ cells. The specimen was CD8+ T cells from PBMCs, collected at baseline or after one month of anti-PD-1 therapy (not recorded which). The receptors were gathered from a human donor with melanoma.

This clonotype is termed large. This chain connects TRBV7-2 to TRBJ2-7; no definite D call. The germline V and J ends were trimmed by 1 base and 4 bases, with 11 bases remaining between them. From germline, CDR1 is SGHTA and CDR2 FQGNSA. The length of the CDR3 is 14 residues. CDR3 in DNA: TGTGCCAGCAGCTTAGGGGTTTCCCTTTACGAGCAGTACTTC. It is translated as CASSLGVSLYEQYF. The variable domain in full, with the rest retrieved from reference TRBV7-2 and TRBJ2-7, is GAGVSQSPSNKVTEKGKDVELRCDPISGHTALYWYRQSLGQGLEFLIYFQGNSAPDKSGLPSDRFSAERTGGSVSTLTIQRTQQEDSAVYLCASSLGVSLYEQYFGPGTRLTVT.

The table lists this clonotype with a few counts. This chain connects TRBV28 to TRBJ2-2; 7 nucleotides line up with TRBD2. The CDR3 runs 16 residues. Trimming at V came to 7 bases and at J to 3 bases, leaving 11 bases not matched to a gene. Germline values: CDR1 MDHEN, CDR2 SYDVKM. The CDR3, as DNA: TGTGCCAGCATCACCGATCGGGGGAGGGACACCGGGGAGCTGTTTTTT. Translation gives CASITDRGRDTGELFF.

By frequency in the sample, this clonotype is medium-sized. J is TRBJ2-1 and V is TRBV27, with TRBD2 matching over 15 bases. The junction had 16 bases not matched to a gene; V was cut back by 1 base and J by 9 bases. Per the germline V gene, CDR1 is MNHEY and CDR2 is SMNVEV (reference sequence). CDR3 length: 20 residues. CDR3 amino acids: CASSLLGPITGLAGGIEQFF. The CDR3 DNA reads as TGTGCCAGCAGTTTATTGGGGCCGATAACTGGACTAGCGGGAGGGATTGAGCAGTTCTTC.